One T cell receptor beta chain is described in this entry. This sample was included in a study of blood T cell repertoires in COVID-19. Sequenced by immunoSEQ multiplex PCR; TCRdb stores in-frame clones only, minus some. The table has 200,000 or so clones, about 80% seen once. The sequenced sample consisted of peripheral blood. This receptor was taken from a woman in her sixties with acute or convalescent COVID-19.

CDR3 DNA: TGCGCCAGCAGAGCCTCAGGGGGAGCCTATGGCTACACCTTC. Its translation: CASRASGGAYGYTF. This chain connects TRBV5-1 to TRBJ1-2, with 7 bases aligning to TRBD1. CDR3 size: 14 residues. J gave up 4 bases and V 5 bases, and 8 bases lay outside the gene matches. CDR1 is SGHRS, CDR2 YFSETQ, per germline.